This TCR beta chain was identified in a study of OX40 agonist ivuxolimab in advanced cancers. Study in general: As their treatment, patients were administered ivuxolimab, an agonistic anti-OX40 (CD134) antibody. Dose-escalation patients suffered from hepatocellular carcinoma, melanoma, renal cell or head and neck cancer. Therapy given before enrollment (anti-PD-1, anti-PD-L1 or anti-CTLA-4) was allowed, and around 40% had some.

Clones were sequenced by immunoSEQ multiplex PCR, and TCRdb holds only the in-frame ones, with some missing. Of approximately 94,000 clones in the sample, approximately 89% were seen once. Looked up from germline, CDR1 is MNHEY and CDR2 is SMNVEV (reference sequence). The CDR3 runs to 15 residues. V lost 6 bases and J lost 7, with 19 bases in between. This clone was recorded once. The V gene is TRBV27, the J gene TRBJ2-1; possibly TRBD1 for D (5 bases). The specimen comprised CD4+ or CD8+ T cells sorted from blood, sampled in a trial of the OX40 agonist ivuxolimab. The receptor comes from an adult with an advanced solid tumor such as melanoma, head and neck, liver or kidney cancer. For the CDR3, the DNA is TGTGCCAGCAGCCGCACAGGTCTCAGAGGAAATGAGCAGTTCTTC. Translation gives CASSRTGLRGNEQFF.